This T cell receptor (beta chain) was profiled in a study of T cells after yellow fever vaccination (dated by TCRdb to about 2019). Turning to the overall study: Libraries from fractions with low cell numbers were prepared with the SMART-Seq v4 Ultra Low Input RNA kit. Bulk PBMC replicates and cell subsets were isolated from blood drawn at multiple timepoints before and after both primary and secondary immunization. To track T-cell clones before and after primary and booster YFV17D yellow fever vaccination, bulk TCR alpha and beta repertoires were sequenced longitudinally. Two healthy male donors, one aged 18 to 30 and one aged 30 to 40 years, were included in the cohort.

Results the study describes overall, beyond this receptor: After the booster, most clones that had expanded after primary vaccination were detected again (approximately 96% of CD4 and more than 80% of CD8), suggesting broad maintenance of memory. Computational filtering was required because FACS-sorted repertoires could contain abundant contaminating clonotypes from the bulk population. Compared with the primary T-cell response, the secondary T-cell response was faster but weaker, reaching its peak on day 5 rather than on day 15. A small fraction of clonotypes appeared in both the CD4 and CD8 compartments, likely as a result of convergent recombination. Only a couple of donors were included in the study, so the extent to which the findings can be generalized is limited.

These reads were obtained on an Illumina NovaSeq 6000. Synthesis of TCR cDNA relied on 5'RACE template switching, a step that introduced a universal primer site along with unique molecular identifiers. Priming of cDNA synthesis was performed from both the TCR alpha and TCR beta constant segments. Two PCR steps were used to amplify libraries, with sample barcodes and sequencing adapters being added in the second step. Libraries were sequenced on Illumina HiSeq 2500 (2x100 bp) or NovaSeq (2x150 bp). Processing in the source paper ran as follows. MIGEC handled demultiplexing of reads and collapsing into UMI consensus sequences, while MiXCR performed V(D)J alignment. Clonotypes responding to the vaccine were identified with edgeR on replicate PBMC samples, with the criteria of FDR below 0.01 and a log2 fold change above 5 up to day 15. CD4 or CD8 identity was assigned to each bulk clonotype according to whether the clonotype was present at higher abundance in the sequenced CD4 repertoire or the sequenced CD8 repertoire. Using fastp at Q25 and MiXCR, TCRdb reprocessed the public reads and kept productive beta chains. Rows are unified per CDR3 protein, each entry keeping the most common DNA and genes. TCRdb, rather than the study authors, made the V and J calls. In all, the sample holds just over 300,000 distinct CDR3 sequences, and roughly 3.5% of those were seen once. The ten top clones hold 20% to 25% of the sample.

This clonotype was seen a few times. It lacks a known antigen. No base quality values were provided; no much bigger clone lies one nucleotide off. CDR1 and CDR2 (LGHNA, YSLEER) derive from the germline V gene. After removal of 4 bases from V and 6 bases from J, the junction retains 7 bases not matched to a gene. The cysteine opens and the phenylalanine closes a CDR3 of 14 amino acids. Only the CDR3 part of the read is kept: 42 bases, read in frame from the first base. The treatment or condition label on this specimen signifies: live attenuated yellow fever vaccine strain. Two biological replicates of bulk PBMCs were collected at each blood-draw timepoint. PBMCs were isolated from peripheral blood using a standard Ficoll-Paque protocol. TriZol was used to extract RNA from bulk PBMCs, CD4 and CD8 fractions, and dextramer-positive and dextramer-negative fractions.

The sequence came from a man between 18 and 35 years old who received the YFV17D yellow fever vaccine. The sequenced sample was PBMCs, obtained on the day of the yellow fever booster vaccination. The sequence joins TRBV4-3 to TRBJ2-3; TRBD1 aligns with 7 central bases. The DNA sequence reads TGCGCCAGCAGCCCCCGGCCCAGGGGGGATACGCAGTATTTT. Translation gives CASSPRPRGDTQYF.